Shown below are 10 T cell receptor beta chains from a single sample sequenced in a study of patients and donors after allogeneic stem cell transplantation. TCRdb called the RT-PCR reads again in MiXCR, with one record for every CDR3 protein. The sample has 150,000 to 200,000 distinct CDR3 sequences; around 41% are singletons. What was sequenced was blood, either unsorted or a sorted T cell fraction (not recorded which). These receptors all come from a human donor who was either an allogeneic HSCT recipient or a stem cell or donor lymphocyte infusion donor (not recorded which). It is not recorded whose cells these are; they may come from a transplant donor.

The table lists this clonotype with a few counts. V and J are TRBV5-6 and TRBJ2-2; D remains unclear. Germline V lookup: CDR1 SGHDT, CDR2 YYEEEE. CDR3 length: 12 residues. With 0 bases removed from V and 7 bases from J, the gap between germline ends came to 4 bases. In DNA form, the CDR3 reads TGTGCCAGCAGCTTGGCCGGCGGGGAGCTGTTTTTT. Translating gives CASSLAGGELFF. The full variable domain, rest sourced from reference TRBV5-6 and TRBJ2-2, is DAGVTQSPTHLIKTRGQQVTLRCSPKSGHDTVSWYQQALGQGPQFIFQYYEEEERQRGNFPDRFSGHQFPNYSSELNVNALLLGDSALYLCASSLAGGELFFGEGSRLTVL.

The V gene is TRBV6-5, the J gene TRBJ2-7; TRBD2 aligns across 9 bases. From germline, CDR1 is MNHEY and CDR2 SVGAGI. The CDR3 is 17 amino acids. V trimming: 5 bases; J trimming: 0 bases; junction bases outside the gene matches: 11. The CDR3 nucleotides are TGTGCCAGCAGTCCTGGGTTGAGCGGGAGGTTCTCCTACGAGCAGTACTTC. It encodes CASSPGLSGRFSYEQYF.

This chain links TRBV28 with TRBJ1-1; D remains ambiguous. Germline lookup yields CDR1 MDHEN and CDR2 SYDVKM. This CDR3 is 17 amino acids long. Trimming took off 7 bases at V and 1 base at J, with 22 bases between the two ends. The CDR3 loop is CASTQVDGLRRNTEAFF. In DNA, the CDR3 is TGTGCCAGCACCCAAGTTGATGGCCTTCGTAGGAACACTGAAGCTTTCTTT.

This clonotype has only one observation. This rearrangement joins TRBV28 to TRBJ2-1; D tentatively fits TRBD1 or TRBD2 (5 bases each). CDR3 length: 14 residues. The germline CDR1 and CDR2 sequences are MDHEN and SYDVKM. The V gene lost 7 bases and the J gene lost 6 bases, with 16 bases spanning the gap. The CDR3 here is CASTGAEWPNEQFF. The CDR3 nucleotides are TGTGCCAGCACCGGGGCAGAGTGGCCCAATGAGCAGTTCTTC. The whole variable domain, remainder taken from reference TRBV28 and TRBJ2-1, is DVKVTQSSRYLVKRTGEKVFLECVQDMDHENMFWYRQDPGLGLRLIYFSYDVKMKEKGDIPEGYSVSREKKERFSLILESASTNQTSMYLCASTGAEWPNEQFFGPGTRLTVL.

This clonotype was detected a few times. The CDR3 spells CASSLSGRAKNEQFF. The CDR3 bases are TGTGCCAGCAGTTTAAGCGGGAGGGCAAAAAATGAGCAGTTCTTC. The gene calls are TRBV25-1 and TRBJ2-1, with 10 bases fitting TRBD2. The CDR3 is 15 amino acids. Per germline, CDR1 MGHDK and CDR2 SYGVNS. V lost 5 bases and J lost 7; bases outside the gene matches: 8.

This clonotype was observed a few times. This chain's CDR3 is CSAAGGQDNTEAFF. The CDR3 DNA reads as TGCAGCGCCGCGGGAGGACAGGATAACACTGAAGCTTTCTTT. This chain connects TRBV29-1 to TRBJ1-1, with 7 bases matching TRBD1. The germline V gene has CDR1 SQVTM and CDR2 ANQGSEA. V lost 7 bases and J lost 2; bases outside the gene matches: 10. This CDR3 has 14 residues.

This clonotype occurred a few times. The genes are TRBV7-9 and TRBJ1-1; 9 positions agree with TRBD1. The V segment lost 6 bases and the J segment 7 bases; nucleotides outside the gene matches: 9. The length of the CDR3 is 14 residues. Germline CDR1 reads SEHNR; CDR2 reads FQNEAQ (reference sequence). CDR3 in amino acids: CASSFPQGAGEAFF. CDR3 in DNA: TGTGCCAGCAGTTTCCCACAGGGGGCCGGTGAAGCTTTCTTT.

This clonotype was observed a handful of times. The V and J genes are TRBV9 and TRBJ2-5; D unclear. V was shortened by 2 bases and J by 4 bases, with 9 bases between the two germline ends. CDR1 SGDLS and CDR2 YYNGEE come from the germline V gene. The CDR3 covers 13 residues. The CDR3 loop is CASSVDVVETQYF. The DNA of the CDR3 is TGTGCCAGCAGCGTCGACGTAGTAGAGACCCAGTACTTC.

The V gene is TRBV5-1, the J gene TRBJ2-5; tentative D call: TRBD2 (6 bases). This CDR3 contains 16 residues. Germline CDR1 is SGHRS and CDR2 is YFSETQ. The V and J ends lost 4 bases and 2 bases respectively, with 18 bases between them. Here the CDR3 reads CASSPGTSYLQETQYF. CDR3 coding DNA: TGCGCCAGCAGCCCGGGGACTTCCTACTTACAAGAGACCCAGTACTTC. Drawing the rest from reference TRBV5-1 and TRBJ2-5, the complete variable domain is KAGVTQTPRYLIKTRGQQVTLSCSPISGHRSVSWYQQTPGQGLQFLFEYFSETQRNKGNFPGRFSGRQFSNSRSEMNVSTLELGDSALYLCASSPGTSYLQETQYFGPGTRLLVL.

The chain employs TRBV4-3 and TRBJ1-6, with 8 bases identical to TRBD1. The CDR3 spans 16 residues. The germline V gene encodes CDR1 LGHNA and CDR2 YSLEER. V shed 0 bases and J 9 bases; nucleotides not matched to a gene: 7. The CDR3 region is CASSQDPRGQGSPLHF. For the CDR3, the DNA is TGCGCCAGCAGCCAAGACCCCAGGGGGCAGGGTTCACCCCTCCACTTT.